These T cell receptor beta chains were read from a single sample in a study of blood T cell repertoires in COVID-19. The repertoire was sequenced with immunoSEQ multiplex PCR; TCRdb's copy has only in-frame clones and lacks some. The profile shows over 200,000 clones, 80% to 90% of them singletons. The sample comprised PBMCs or T cells enriched from blood (not recorded which). The source of these receptors is a woman aged 30 to 39 who had been exposed to COVID-19. Both conserved end residues are part of each CDR3. A D gene is named only where the DNA matches it firmly. Clone size is given for some rows only: seen once, a few or many times, or a class if the clone is expanded.

>TRBD2|-|TRBV19|TRBJ2-7
CASHPAGLAGSYEQYF
TGTGCCTCCCACCCGGCGGGACTAGCGGGTTCCTACGAGCAGTACTTC
>-|few|TRBV15|TRBJ2-2
CATSRRRSGLTGELFF
TGTGCCACCAGCAGACGCCGGAGCGGGCTTACCGGGGAGCTGTTTTTT
>TRBD1|-|TRBV4-1|TRBJ1-5
CASSPGQGVKQPQHF
TGCGCCAGCAGCCCGGGACAGGGGGTTAAGCAGCCCCAGCATTTT
>TRBD2|-|TRBV10-3|TRBJ2-7
CAISEPLAGGRYEQYF
TGTGCCATCAGTGAGCCACTAGCGGGAGGCAGGTACGAGCAGTACTTC
>TRBD1|-|TRBV29-1|TRBJ2-7
CSVTGDEGIYEQYF
TGCAGCGTGACAGGGGATGAGGGGATATACGAGCAGTACTTC
>TRBD1|once|TRBV27|TRBJ2-2
CASSRKTGGANTGELFF
TGTGCCAGCAGCCGGAAAACAGGGGGCGCAAACACCGGGGAGCTGTTTTTT
>-|-|TRBV30|TRBJ1-6
CAWSVGPNSPLHF
TGTGCCTGGAGTGTGGGCCCCAATTCACCCCTCCACTTT
>-|few|TRBV10-1|TRBJ2-1
CASSAPGAPNEQFF
TGCGCCAGCAGTGCTCCGGGAGCTCCCAATGAGCAGTTCTTC
>TRBD2|-|TRBV11-3|TRBJ2-1
CASSLSLTSGRYNEQFF
TGTGCCAGCAGCCTCTCGTTAACTAGCGGGAGGTACAATGAGCAGTTCTTC
>TRBD1|-|TRBV5-4|TRBJ1-6
CASRGTGDNSPLHF
TGTGCCAGCAGGGGGACAGGGGATAATTCACCCCTCCACTTT
>TRBD1|few|TRBV10-3|TRBJ2-7
CAISAGQGYYEQYF
TGTGCCATCAGTGCCGGACAGGGGTACTACGAGCAGTACTTC
>-|-|TRBV11-1|TRBJ1-1
CASSDYKNTEAFF
TGTGCCAGCAGCGATTACAAGAACACTGAAGCTTTCTTT
>TRBD1|-|TRBV5-5|TRBJ1-4
CASSFQGGPTNEKLFF
TGTGCCAGCAGCTTTCAGGGGGGTCCAACTAATGAAAAACTGTTTTTT
>-|-|TRBV28|TRBJ1-1
CASSLNPTGGTEAFF
TGTGCCAGCAGTTTAAACCCAACAGGTGGCACTGAAGCTTTCTTT
>-|-|TRBV6-5|TRBJ2-3
CASSYSGVSTDTQYF
TGTGCCAGCAGTTACTCGGGAGTAAGCACAGATACGCAGTATTTT
>TRBD2|-|TRBV5-4|TRBJ2-3
CASSLSSGVGTDTQYF
TGTGCCAGCAGCTTGTCTAGCGGGGTGGGCACAGATACGCAGTATTTT
>-|-|TRBV11-2|TRBJ2-1
CASSLVRLSYNEQFF
TGTGCCAGCAGCCTCGTGCGCCTCTCCTACAATGAGCAGTTCTTC
>-|-|TRBV28|TRBJ1-1
CASSLGGLGTEAFF
TGTGCCAGCAGTTTAGGGGGGTTAGGCACTGAAGCTTTCTTT
>TRBD1|-|TRBV5-1|TRBJ1-4
CASRLTGALSQGTNEKLFF
TGCGCCAGCAGGCTGACAGGGGCCCTCTCTCAGGGAACTAATGAAAAACTGTTTTTT
>-|-|TRBV27|TRBJ2-5
CASSLGSRETQYF
TGTGCCAGCAGTTTAGGGTCGAGGGAGACCCAGTACTTC
>-|-|TRBV27|TRBJ1-1
CASSLKQGNTEAFF
TGTGCCAGCAGTTTGAAACAGGGGAACACTGAAGCTTTCTTT
>-|-|TRBV5-1|TRBJ2-7
CASSLDGGYEQYF
TGCGCCAGCAGCTTAGACGGGGGATACGAGCAGTACTTC
>TRBD2|-|TRBV29-1|TRBJ2-1
CSSAQLAGAGNEQFF
TGCAGCTCAGCCCAGCTAGCGGGAGCAGGCAATGAGCAGTTCTTC
>-|-|TRBV2|TRBJ1-4
CASTTSTDSNEKLFF
TGTGCCAGCACGACCTCGACAGACTCTAATGAAAAACTGTTTTTT
>-|few|TRBV19|TRBJ1-1
CASSSRDNGATEAFF
TGTGCCAGTAGTTCTCGAGACAACGGCGCTACTGAAGCTTTCTTT
>-|-|TRBV3-1/TRBV3-2|TRBJ1-1
CASSQNGRAEAFF
TGTGCCAGCAGCCAAAATGGGCGGGCTGAAGCTTTCTTT
>TRBD1|-|TRBV18|TRBJ1-2
CASSPLGQGSHYGYTF
TGTGCCAGCTCACCCCTAGGACAGGGATCGCACTATGGCTACACCTTC
>TRBD2|-|TRBV3-1/TRBV3-2|TRBJ2-3
CASSPHPVAGEGTDTQYF
TGTGCCAGCAGCCCCCACCCCGTAGCGGGAGAAGGCACAGATACGCAGTATTTT
>-|-|TRBV9|TRBJ1-1
CASSVAGNREAFF
TGTGCCAGCAGCGTAGCCGGGAACCGGGAAGCTTTCTTT
>TRBD2|-|TRBV27|TRBJ2-3
CASRILAGPTDTQYF
TGTGCCAGCAGGATTCTAGCGGGGCCCACAGATACGCAGTATTTT
>-|once|TRBV9|TRBJ2-6
CASSVGDTASGANVLTF
TGTGCCAGCAGCGTAGGGGACACCGCCTCTGGGGCCAACGTCCTGACTTTC
>TRBD2|-|TRBV5-6|TRBJ2-5
CASSGLTGLAGMETQYF
TGTGCCAGCAGCGGACTCACGGGACTAGCGGGTATGGAGACCCAGTACTTC